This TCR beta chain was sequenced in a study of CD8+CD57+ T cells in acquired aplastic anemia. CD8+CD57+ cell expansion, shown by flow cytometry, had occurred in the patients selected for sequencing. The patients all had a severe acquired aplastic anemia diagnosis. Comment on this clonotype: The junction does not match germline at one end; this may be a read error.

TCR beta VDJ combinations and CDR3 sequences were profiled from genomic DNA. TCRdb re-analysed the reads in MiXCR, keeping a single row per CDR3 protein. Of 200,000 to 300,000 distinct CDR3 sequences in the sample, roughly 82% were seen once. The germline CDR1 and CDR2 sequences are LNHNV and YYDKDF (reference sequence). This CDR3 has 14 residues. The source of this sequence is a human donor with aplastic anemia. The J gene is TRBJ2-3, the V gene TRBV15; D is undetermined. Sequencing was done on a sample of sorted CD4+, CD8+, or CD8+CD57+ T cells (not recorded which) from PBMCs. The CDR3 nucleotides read TGTGCCACCAGCTTGGGCGCCAGCCAAGAGACGCCGTACTTC. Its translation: CATSLGASQETPYF.